These 20 T cell receptor beta chains share one sample of origin, sequenced in a study of blood T cell repertoires in COVID-19. The table came from immunoSEQ multiplex PCR; TCRdb's copy has only in-frame clones and leaves some out. Here the sample spans around 140,000 clones, 86% being singletons. The sequencing input was peripheral blood. Every receptor here comes from a woman aged 70-85 years with COVID-19, enrolled during active disease.

Only one count was recorded for this clone. V gene TRBV5-1 combines with J gene TRBJ2-1; 7 bases match TRBD1. In germline, CDR1 is SGHRS, CDR2 YFSETQ. J was trimmed by 7 bases and V by 0 bases; bases with no gene match: 7. This CDR3 is built from 15 residues. The CDR3 nucleotides are TGCGCCAGCAGCTTGGACAGGGGCGCGATGAATGAGCAGTTCTTC. Translated: CASSLDRGAMNEQFF.

The chain employs TRBV30 and TRBJ1-5, with TRBD1 matching 8 bases. J lost 2 bases, V lost 3 bases, and 0 bases had no gene match. Germline CDR1 GTSNPN, CDR2 SVGIG (reference sequence). This CDR3 comprises 13 residues. The CDR3 nucleotides read TGTGCCTGGAGGACAGGGGGCAATCAGCCCCAGCATTTT. The encoded protein is CAWRTGGNQPQHF.

The V call is TRBV11-3, the J call TRBJ2-1, with a possible D match to TRBD2 (5 bases). The germline V and J ends were trimmed by 5 bases and 5 bases, with 13 bases remaining between them. The CDR3 consists of 14 residues. In germline, CDR1 is SGHNT, CDR2 YENEEA. CDR3 bases: TGTGCCAGCAGCCCCCGAGGGCCTAACAATGAGCAGTTCTTC. It translates to CASSPRGPNNEQFF.

The chain has TRBV5-6 and TRBJ2-4, with D tentatively TRBD2 (6 bases). This CDR3 comprises 18 residues. From germline, CDR1 is SGHDT and CDR2 YYEEEE. With 4 bases removed from V and 0 bases from J, the gap between germline ends came to 20 bases. The CDR3 sequence: CASSGRRSGDVAKNIQYF. The CDR3 region has the DNA TGTGCCAGCAGCGGCCGAAGGTCGGGGGATGTAGCCAAAAACATTCAGTACTTC.

The chain uses TRBV19 and TRBJ2-1; TRBD1 agrees at 7 bases. V shed 2 bases and J 7 bases; nucleotides not matched to a gene: 11. The CDR3 is made up of 16 amino acids. Germline CDR1 reads LNHDA; CDR2 reads SQIVND (reference sequence). CDR3 amino acids: CASSIPAWDRSNEQFF. The CDR3 DNA is TGTGCCAGTAGTATACCCGCCTGGGACAGAAGTAATGAGCAGTTCTTC.

The rearrangement joins TRBV4-2 to TRBJ1-6; 7 nucleotides align to TRBD1. V trimming: 3 bases; J trimming: 8 bases; junction bases outside the gene matches: 7. This CDR3 region has 15 residues. CDR1 and CDR2 (germline): LGHNA, YNFKEQ. The CDR3 nucleotides are TGTGCCAGCAGCCATGACAGGGTCGGAGATTCACCCCTCCACTTT. This codes for CASSHDRVGDSPLHF.

The chain carries TRBV5-1 and TRBJ1-3; D not certain. The germline V and J ends were trimmed by 5 bases and 3 bases, with 12 bases remaining between them. Per germline, CDR1 SGHRS and CDR2 YFSETQ. There are 14 residues in the CDR3. CDR3 nucleotides: TGCGCCAGCAGACCTTCTACCCTTGGAAACACCATATATTTT. Amino acid sequence: CASRPSTLGNTIYF. The complete variable domain, with remaining parts taken from reference TRBV5-1 and TRBJ1-3, reads KAGVTQTPRYLIKTRGQQVTLSCSPISGHRSVSWYQQTPGQGLQFLFEYFSETQRNKGNFPGRFSGRQFSNSRSEMNVSTLELGDSALYLCASRPSTLGNTIYFGEGSWLTVV.

The chain combines TRBV30 with TRBJ1-1; TRBD1 agrees at 7 bases. Germline V gene sequence: CDR1 GTSNPN, CDR2 SVGIG (reference sequence). The V gene end was trimmed by 8 bases and the J gene end by 2 bases; junction bases not matched to a gene: 8. The CDR3 totals 13 residues. CDR3 coding DNA: TGTGCCACTCGTGACAGGGCCAACACTGAAGCTTTCTTT. The encoded protein is CATRDRANTEAFF.

The sample holds a few counts of this clone. Other DNA sequences of this sample code for an identical CDR3. The chain carries TRBV7-9 and TRBJ1-5, with 8 bases lining up with TRBD1. Germline assignment: CDR1 SEHNR and CDR2 FQNEAQ (reference sequence). The CDR3 is 14 residues long. V trimming: 5 bases; J trimming: 5 bases; junction bases outside the gene matches: 5. CDR3 nucleotides: TGTGCCAGCAGCCCCGACAGGGGAGATCAGCCCCAGCATTTT. It codes for CASSPDRGDQPQHF.

J is TRBJ2-2 and V is TRBV5-4; 8 nucleotides match TRBD2. V was pared by 4 bases and J by 6 bases, with 5 bases of the junction left unmatched. The CDR3 spans 14 residues. Per the germline V gene, CDR1 is SGHNT and CDR2 is YYREEE (reference sequence). CDR3 sequence: CASSAGGAAGELFF. CDR3 bases: TGTGCCAGCAGCGCCGGGGGGGCAGCCGGGGAGCTGTTTTTT. The full variable domain, its missing parts supplied by reference TRBV5-4 and TRBJ2-2, is ETGVTQSPTHLIKTRGQQVTLRCSSQSGHNTVSWYQQALGQGPQFIFQYYREEENGRGNFPPRFSGLQFPNYSSELNVNALELDDSALYLCASSAGGAAGELFFGEGSRLTVL.

The chain carries TRBV10-3 and TRBJ2-5; possibly TRBD2 for D (6 bases). The CDR3 extends over 16 amino acids. V was trimmed by 3 bases and J by 1 base, leaving 15 bases between them. CDR1 ENHRY and CDR2 SYGVKD come from the germline V gene. The CDR3 spells CAISDPGLLLQETQYF. CDR3 nucleotides: TGTGCCATCAGTGACCCGGGACTCCTGCTCCAAGAGACCCAGTACTTC.

The count of this clone is one. The CDR3 sequence: CASSITVNRGNTEAFF. The DNA for the CDR3 is TGTGCCAGTAGTATTACAGTAAACAGGGGGAACACTGAAGCTTTCTTT. The chain has TRBV19 and TRBJ1-1, with TRBD1 matching over 7 bases. The CDR3 runs to 16 residues. V was clipped by 3 bases and J by 1 base; unmatched bases: 8. Germline loops: CDR1 LNHDA, CDR2 SQIVND (reference sequence).

This clone has more than one count but fewer than ten. The chain couples TRBV5-1 to TRBJ2-7; D possibly corresponds to TRBD1 (5 bases). The CDR3 extends over 13 amino acids. Trimming stripped 0 bases from V and 5 bases from J, with 9 bases between. The germline CDR1 and CDR2 sequences are SGHRS and YFSETQ. CDR3 residues: CASSLVEGDEQYF. The CDR3 DNA sequence: TGCGCCAGCAGCTTGGTCGAAGGGGACGAGCAGTACTTC.

V and J are TRBV7-2 and TRBJ2-2; tentative D call: TRBD2 (6 bases). The V and J ends lost 2 bases and 6 bases respectively, with 16 bases between them. The V gene's germline CDR1 is SGHTA and CDR2 FQGNSA. The CDR3 contains 16 residues. The CDR3 nucleotides are TGTGCCAGCAGCTTACGTGGGGGACCGGGGGCCGGGGAGCTGTTTTTT. Translated, it gives CASSLRGGPGAGELFF.

CDR3 sequence reads: CASSLAHQGGSPLHF. The CDR3 DNA reads as TGTGCCAGCAGCTTAGCACATCAGGGCGGTTCACCCCTCCACTTT. The chain uses TRBV7-9 and TRBJ1-6; TRBD1 might be the D (5 bases). There are 15 residues in the CDR3. V lost 0 bases, J lost 9 bases, and 12 bases lay in between. Germline CDR1 is SEHNR and CDR2 is FQNEAQ (reference sequence).

This clone has more than one count but fewer than ten. The CDR3 DNA follows: TGCAGCGCCTCGGGGGGCAACTATGGCTACACCTTC. It translates to CSASGGNYGYTF. The gene calls are TRBV29-1 and TRBJ1-2; perhaps TRBD1 as D (6 bases). This CDR3 is built from 12 residues. The V and J ends lost 7 bases and 2 bases respectively, with 11 bases between them. The germline gives CDR1 SQVTM, CDR2 ANQGSEA.

This rearrangement joins TRBV6-6 to TRBJ2-5, with D possibly TRBD1 on 6 matching bases. Germline V lookup: CDR1 MNHNY, CDR2 SVGAGI (reference sequence). Trimming cost V 6 bases and J 4 bases, with 18 bases left between them. CDR3 length equals 15 residues. CDR3 bases: TGTGCCAGCAGGGAACCTTCGCAGGGGCGAGAGACCCAGTACTTC. This sequence encodes CASREPSQGRETQYF.

This chain connects TRBV2 to TRBJ1-1; a weak D match, TRBD1 (6 bases). Germline V lookup: CDR1 SNHLY, CDR2 FYNNEI. Trimming removed 4 bases at V and 1 base at J, with 7 bases between. This CDR3 is 13 amino acids long. Here the CDR3 reads CASSGTANTEAFF. The CDR3 DNA sequence: TGTGCCAGCAGTGGGACAGCGAACACTGAAGCTTTCTTT.

This chain joins TRBV5-5 and TRBJ1-5; D is perhaps TRBD1 (5 bases). Per germline, CDR1 SGHKS and CDR2 YYEKEE (reference sequence). CDR3 size: 16 residues. V gave up 0 bases and J gave up 2 bases, with 12 bases separating them. CDR3 sequence: CASSLDGRGGNQPQHF. DNA of the CDR3: TGTGCCAGCAGCTTGGACGGGCGGGGCGGCAATCAGCCCCAGCATTTT.

The V call is TRBV5-4, the J call TRBJ2-3, with 14 bases that match TRBD2. The CDR3 totals 18 residues. Germline V CDR1 and CDR2: SGHNT, YYREEE (reference sequence). J lost 5 bases, V lost 0 bases, and 8 bases had no gene match. The CDR3 is CASSLGLAGGFEGDTQYF. For the CDR3, the DNA is TGTGCCAGCAGCTTGGGACTAGCGGGGGGGTTTGAGGGAGATACGCAGTATTTT.